Shown below are 9 T cell receptor beta chains from a single sample sequenced in a study of blood T cell repertoires in COVID-19. Clones were read by immunoSEQ multiplex PCR, and TCRdb kept only the in-frame ones, dropping some. Among approximately 99,000 clones listed, 70% to 85% were seen once. Sequenced: peripheral blood. All receptors come from a woman in her thirties or forties with acute or convalescent COVID-19.

V usage is TRBV6-5 and J usage is TRBJ2-2; 13 nucleotides agree with TRBD2. Trimming at V came to 4 bases and at J to 6 bases, leaving 5 bases not matched to a gene. CDR1 is MNHEY and CDR2 is SVGAGI in the germline V gene. The CDR3 has 16 residues. The DNA of the CDR3 is TGTGCCAGCAGTTTTACTAGCGGGGGGGCGTCCGGGGAGCTGTTTTTT. As protein: CASSFTSGGASGELFF.

The chain combines TRBV9 with TRBJ1-3; D is undetermined. The germline CDR1 and CDR2 sequences are SGDLS and YYNGEE. V lost 0 bases to trimming and J lost 0 bases, with 13 bases between them. This CDR3 has 17 residues. As DNA, the CDR3 is TGTGCCAGCAGCGTAGGGGCCGGGGTATCCTCTGGAAACACCATATATTTT. This translates into CASSVGAGVSSGNTIYF.

This clone has just one count. V is TRBV11-2 and J is TRBJ2-3, with a weak D call TRBD1 (6 bases). Germline CDR1 is SGHAT and CDR2 is FQNNGV. The CDR3 sequence is 17 residues long. V was trimmed by 1 base and J by 0 bases, leaving 14 bases between them. The CDR3 spells CASSLGPGAASTDTQYF. As DNA, the CDR3 is TGTGCCAGCAGCTTAGGGCCAGGGGCGGCTAGCACAGATACGCAGTATTTT.

V is TRBV28 and J is TRBJ2-3, with 7 bases identical to TRBD1. V lost 5 bases, J lost 6 bases, and 8 bases stayed unmatched. Germline CDR1 is MDHEN and CDR2 is SYDVKM. This CDR3 contains 14 residues. CDR3 nucleotides: TGTGCCAGCAGTCCCCTGACAGGGTCGGATACGCAGTATTTT. Translating it yields CASSPLTGSDTQYF.

This clone was observed a single time. This chain joins TRBV3-1 (or the pseudogene TRBV3-2) and TRBJ2-1, with 10 bases that match TRBD2. Germline V gives CDR1 LGHDT, CDR2 YNNKEL (reference sequence). After removal of 0 bases from V and 5 bases from J, the junction contained 7 bases not matched to a gene. This CDR3 is 17 amino acids long. The CDR3 bases are TGTGCCAGCAGCCAAGACCCGACTAGCGGGTTTAACAATGAGCAGTTCTTC. Its translation: CASSQDPTSGFNNEQFF.

This chain connects TRBV30 to TRBJ1-4; 10 bases line up with TRBD1. Per the germline V gene, CDR1 is GTSNPN and CDR2 is SVGIG (reference sequence). J was trimmed by 10 bases and V by 0 bases; bases with no gene match: 11. This CDR3 is built from 16 residues. CDR3 residues: CAWSVPGTGVFGKLFF. The DNA of the CDR3 is TGTGCCTGGAGTGTCCCCGGGACAGGGGTGTTTGGAAAACTGTTTTTT.

A single count supports this clone. The chain carries TRBV6-6 and TRBJ2-2; 7 nucleotides agree with TRBD2. The germline V gene encodes CDR1 MNHNY and CDR2 SVGAGI (reference sequence). This CDR3 has 15 amino acids. The trim removed 7 bases at V and 1 base at J, leaving 6 bases unmatched. The CDR3 region has the DNA TGTGCCAGCACCCAAGCGGGGTGGAACACCGGGGAGCTGTTTTTT. This codes for CASTQAGWNTGELFF.

The chain combines TRBV15 with TRBJ1-2; D is possibly TRBD1 (6 bases). V shed 4 bases and J shed 8 bases, with 20 bases lying between them. CDR3 size: 15 residues. CDR1 and CDR2 (germline): LNHNV, YYDKDF (reference sequence). The CDR3 nucleotides read TGTGCCACCAGCACAACTAACGGGGGGGCGAGAGGCTACACCTTC. Amino acid sequence: CATSTTNGGARGYTF.

There are a few counts of this clone. The gene calls are TRBV11-2 and TRBJ2-7; weak D call: TRBD2 (6 bases). The CDR3 totals 15 residues. With 2 bases removed from V and 0 bases from J, the gap between germline ends came to 11 bases. CDR1 is SGHAT, CDR2 FQNNGV, per germline. The CDR3 region is CASSLSRGSSYEQYF. The CDR3 bases are TGTGCCAGCAGCTTATCGCGGGGTAGCTCCTACGAGCAGTACTTC.